These 10 T cell receptor beta chains came from one sample sequenced in a study of T-cell reconstitution after alpha-beta-depleted transplantation in children. This sample's TCRbeta library carried unique molecular identifier barcodes. A single record per CDR3 protein comes from TCRdb applying MiXCR to the PCR reads. Among about 300,000 distinct CDR3 sequences listed, around 10% were seen once. The starting material was PBMCs, obtained before TCRalphabeta/CD19-depleted stem cell transplant. The receptors derive from a boy younger than two with acute myeloid leukemia, due to receive a stem cell transplant.

Notes on this clonotype: This may be a read error, as it is one base from a much larger clone. V usage is TRBV14 and J usage is TRBJ2-6, with D possibly matching TRBD1 (5 bases). The CDR3 covers 16 residues. The V gene's germline CDR1 is SGHDN and CDR2 FVKESK. The CDR3 sequence: CASSPLSGFGANALTF. The CDR3 bases are TGTGCCAGCAGCCCACTTTCAGGGTTTGGGGCCAACGCCCTGACTTTC.

This clonotype was counted ten times or more. V and J are TRBV5-4 and TRBJ1-1; TRBD1 matches at 7 bases. The germline V gene encodes CDR1 SGHNT and CDR2 YYREEE (reference sequence). This CDR3 contains 13 residues. Trimming took 1 base from V and 8 from J; bases not matched to a gene: 5. DNA of the CDR3: TGTGCCAGCAGCTTGAACAGGGGAGTAGAAGCTTTCTTT. Encoded protein: CASSLNRGVEAFF.

The V and J genes are TRBV20-1 and TRBJ1-5, with TRBD1 as a possible D gene (5 bases). Germline V gene data show CDR1 as DFQATT and CDR2 as SNEGSKA (reference sequence). V was cut by 0 bases and J by 5 bases, with 14 bases left in between. The CDR3 has 15 residues. CDR3 bases: TGCAGTGCTAGAGACCCCGATTTGGGGGATCAGCCCCAGCATTTT. It encodes CSARDPDLGDQPQHF.

This clonotype was found a few times. The V call is TRBV28, the J call TRBJ2-3; 10 bases map to TRBD1. The CDR3 totals 16 residues. Unmatched junction bases numbered 7, after V lost 4 bases and J lost 3 bases. CDR1 and CDR2 (germline): MDHEN, SYDVKM. The CDR3 loop reads CASSSGQGLRTDTQYF. CDR3 in DNA: TGTGCCAGCAGTTCGGGACAGGGGCTGAGAACAGATACGCAGTATTTT.

The table lists this clonotype with many counts. The chain uses TRBV12-3 or TRBV12-4 and TRBJ2-3, with 10 positions matching TRBD2. V trimming: 7 bases; J trimming: 7 bases; junction bases outside the gene matches: 11. There are 15 residues in the CDR3. CDR3 DNA sequence: TGTGCCAGCACTCTAGCGGGGGACCAGGGGAATACGCAGTATTTT. This sequence encodes CASTLAGDQGNTQYF.

This clonotype was observed at least ten times. The rearrangement links TRBV3-1 to TRBJ2-3, with 9 bases that match TRBD2. V gave up 0 bases and J gave up 6 bases; unmatched junction bases: 7. This CDR3 contains 16 residues. Germline V CDR1 and CDR2: LGHDT, YNNKEL (reference sequence). The CDR3 coding sequence is TGTGCCAGCAGCCAAGATGGAGCGGGAGGTTGGGATACGCAGTATTTT. It is translated as CASSQDGAGGWDTQYF.

The chain has TRBV12-3 or TRBV12-4 and TRBJ2-1; 10 bases map to TRBD1. The CDR3 runs to 18 residues. J lost 1 base, V lost 8 bases, and 14 bases had no gene match. CDR3 loop: CASCTGTGVLHSYNEQFF. Written as DNA, the CDR3 is TGTGCCAGCTGCACCGGGACAGGGGTCCTCCATTCCTACAATGAGCAGTTCTTC.

This clonotype was seen repeatedly, ten times or more. The rearrangement joins TRBV5-5 to TRBJ2-7; D may be TRBD1 (5 bases). The germline V gene has CDR1 SGHKS and CDR2 YYEKEE (reference sequence). This CDR3 has 15 residues. The germline V and J ends were trimmed by 1 base and 1 base, with 12 bases remaining between them. The CDR3 protein is CASSLTGLVSYEQYF. The CDR3 DNA reads TGTGCCAGCAGCTTGACAGGCCTTGTTTCCTACGAGCAGTACTTC.

Many counts were recorded for this clonotype. The chain joins TRBV7-9 to TRBJ2-7; D call uncertain. Per germline, CDR1 SEHNR and CDR2 FQNEAQ (reference sequence). Deletions cut 2 bases from V and 5 bases from J, with 10 bases between. The CDR3 covers 13 residues. Here the CDR3 DNA reads TGTGCCAGCAGCTTATCCGGGTTCGACGAGCAGTACTTC. Translating gives CASSLSGFDEQYF.

As to this clonotype: This may be a read error: a much more frequent sequence differs by one nucleotide. This sequence joins TRBV29-1 and TRBJ2-7, with D possibly TRBD2 on 5 matching bases. With 8 bases removed from V and 0 bases from J, the gap between germline ends came to 11 bases. Germline V gene lookup returns CDR1 SQVTM and CDR2 ANQGSEA. The CDR3 consists of 12 residues. The CDR3 nucleotides read TGCAGCATTAGCGTATTCTCCTACGAGCAGTACTTC. Translated, it gives CSISVFSYEQYF.